The source of this T cell receptor beta chain is a study of cytomegalovirus exposure and HLA in healthy donors. The wider study: Earlier work reported some 110 million unique TCR beta sequences from approximately 180 million T cells.

In regard to this clone: No antigen is known for it.

Healthy bone marrow donors made up the cohort. The PCR used 60 Vbeta and 13 Jbeta primers. Clones were sequenced by immunoSEQ multiplex PCR, and TCRdb holds only the in-frame ones, with some missing. This table holds 24,000 or so clones, nearly 80% found once. CDR3 length: 15 residues. The trim removed 1 base at V and 5 bases at J, leaving 4 bases unmatched. From germline, CDR1 is MNHNS and CDR2 SASEGT. The study's findings and limits: In terms of immune exposure information, only CMV serostatus was available.

The V gene is TRBV6-1, the J gene TRBJ2-5; 10 positions agree with TRBD1. The clonotype was recovered from a male donor in good health and CMV-seronegative. Sequenced input: PBMCs. As DNA, the CDR3 is TGTGCCAGCAGTGAAGGACAGGGGGCCGGCGAGACCCAGTACTTC. Translated, it gives CASSEGQGAGETQYF.